Sequencing of this T cell receptor (beta chain) was carried out in a study of OX40 agonist ivuxolimab in advanced cancers. Looking at the study overall: Dose-escalation subjects each had hepatocellular carcinoma, melanoma, renal cell or head and neck cancer.

The study's findings and limits: At 0.1 to 3.0 mg/kg and by week 6, CD4+ and CD8+ T cells in the blood had expanded clonally. On average, a greater number of expanded clones characterised CD8+ T cells relative to CD4+.

V lost 4 bases and J lost 10, with 16 bases in between. CDR1 is MNHEY, CDR2 SMNVEV, per germline (reference sequence). The CDR3 is 13 amino acids. Regarding this clone: Its antigen is unknown.

Clones were read by immunoSEQ multiplex PCR, and TCRdb kept only the in-frame ones, dropping some. The profile shows approximately 74,000 clones, around 83% of them singletons. The V call is TRBV27, the J call TRBJ1-1; D is unclear. This TCR came from an adult with an advanced solid tumor such as melanoma, head and neck, liver or kidney cancer. The specimen was CD4+ or CD8+ T cells sorted from blood, collected in a trial of the OX40 agonist ivuxolimab. The CDR3 DNA reads TGTGCCAGCAGTTCCCCGCCGTGGGTCGGAGCTTTCTTT. Its translation: CASSSPPWVGAFF.